One sample yielded the 23 T cell receptor beta chains listed below, sequenced in a study of blood T cell repertoires in COVID-19. TCRdb's table, derived via immunoSEQ multiplex PCR, lists solely in-frame clones and lacks some. The table lists roughly 380,000 clones, approximately 89% of them singletons. Sequencing input: peripheral blood. The receptor set was obtained from a woman aged 55-75 years with COVID-19, enrolled during active disease.

J is TRBJ2-2 and V is TRBV5-1; weak D call: TRBD2 (6 bases). This CDR3 contains 16 residues. The V and J ends lost 4 bases and 4 bases respectively, with 17 bases between them. Germline assignment: CDR1 SGHRS and CDR2 YFSETQ. CDR3 region: CASSPTGEARTGELFF. The CDR3, as DNA: TGCGCCAGCAGCCCCACTGGGGAGGCACGCACCGGGGAGCTGTTTTTT.

The V call is TRBV10-2, the J call TRBJ1-4; unclear D gene. This CDR3 has 13 residues. CDR1 and CDR2 (germline): WSHSY, SAAADI. V gave up 2 bases and J gave up 5 bases, with 6 bases separating them. As DNA, the CDR3 is TGCGCCAGCAGTGAGGAGAGAAATGAAAAACTGTTTTTT. Its translation is CASSEERNEKLFF.

The chain employs TRBV7-8 and TRBJ1-3, with unresolved D. The length of the CDR3 is 14 residues. V was shortened by 1 base and J by 7 bases, with 11 bases between the two germline ends. The germline V gene has CDR1 SGHVS and CDR2 FQNEAQ. CDR3 protein: CASSLVRGANTIYF. The CDR3 nucleotides read TGTGCCAGCAGCTTAGTCCGAGGCGCGAACACCATATATTTT.

This clone came up a few times. This chain joins TRBV7-6 and TRBJ1-3; no definite D call. Germline CDR1 SGHVS, CDR2 FNYEAQ. V was trimmed by 1 base and J by 0 bases, leaving 16 bases between them. The CDR3 runs to 18 residues. Written as DNA, the CDR3 is TGTGCCAGCAGCTTAGTACCCATAGGCGGCTCCTCTGGAAACACCATATATTTT. Amino acids: CASSLVPIGGSSGNTIYF.

The chain joins TRBV28 to TRBJ1-4, with a tentative D call TRBD1 (6 bases). The germline gives CDR1 MDHEN, CDR2 SYDVKM. V was cut by 7 bases and J by 2 bases, with 11 bases left in between. This CDR3 is 14 amino acids long. CDR3 sequence: CASTLGGTNEKLFF. In DNA, the CDR3 is TGTGCCAGCACCCTAGGGGGTACTAATGAAAAACTGTTTTTT.

The V gene is TRBV11-2, the J gene TRBJ1-1; D gene unclear. Germline CDR1 is SGHAT and CDR2 is FQNNGV. Trimming left V 1 base short and J 2 bases short, with 5 bases between. CDR3 length: 13 residues. The CDR3 here is CASSLGGNTEAFF. In nucleotides, the CDR3 is TGTGCCAGCAGCTTAGGCGGCAACACTGAAGCTTTCTTT.

V usage is TRBV7-2 and J usage is TRBJ1-5; 10 bases fit TRBD1. Germline V gene data show CDR1 as SGHTA and CDR2 as FQGNSA. V trimming: 5 bases; J trimming: 6 bases; junction bases outside the gene matches: 7. The CDR3 length is 15 residues. DNA for the CDR3: TGTGCCAGCAGCCCTGGGACAGGGGCGCGTCAGCCCCAGCATTTT. Translated: CASSPGTGARQPQHF.

This chain connects TRBV6-6 to TRBJ1-1; D remains unclear. Germline CDR1 MNHNY, CDR2 SVGAGI (reference sequence). The CDR3 covers 14 residues. The V and J ends lost 0 bases and 6 bases respectively, with 11 bases between them. CDR3 nucleotide sequence: TGTGCCAGCAGTTACTCGAGTTTGGTTGCTGAAGCTTTCTTT. It specifies CASSYSSLVAEAFF.

About this clone: Different DNA sequences within this sample yield the same CDR3. This chain connects TRBV5-1 to TRBJ1-1; 8 positions match TRBD1. CDR3 length: 14 amino acids. Germline V gene data show CDR1 as SGHRS and CDR2 as YFSETQ. V trimming: 3 bases; J trimming: 5 bases; junction bases outside the gene matches: 6. For the CDR3, the DNA is TGCGCCAGCAGCTCTGGACAGGGAGGAACTGAAGCTTTCTTT. Protein sequence: CASSSGQGGTEAFF.

The chain links TRBV27 to TRBJ1-5, with 7 bases identical to TRBD1. The V gene's germline CDR1 is MNHEY and CDR2 SMNVEV (reference sequence). V lost 3 bases and J lost 3; bases outside the gene matches: 8. The CDR3 contains 16 residues. The CDR3 here is CASSLTPGQSNQPQHF. CDR3 nucleotide sequence: TGTGCCAGCAGTTTGACACCGGGACAGTCCAATCAGCCCCAGCATTTT.

The J gene is TRBJ1-1, the V gene TRBV2, with 7 bases matching TRBD1. Germline CDR1 reads SNHLY; CDR2 reads FYNNEI. The CDR3 spans 17 residues. V lost 10 bases and J lost 0; bases outside the gene matches: 17. The CDR3 loop reads CAIRTFWDRPMNTEAFF. The CDR3 DNA follows: TGTGCCATCCGTACCTTTTGGGACAGACCAATGAACACTGAAGCTTTCTTT.

The chain is built from TRBV2 and TRBJ1-5; 7 bases are a match to TRBD1. CDR1 SNHLY and CDR2 FYNNEI come from the germline V gene. The length of the CDR3 is 16 residues. V lost 7 bases to trimming and J lost 4 bases; unmatched junction nucleotides: 13. CDR3 loop: CASNHDGGGSNQPQHF. The CDR3, as DNA: TGTGCCAGCAACCATGATGGAGGGGGCTCTAATCAGCCCCAGCATTTT.

This rearrangement joins TRBV7-6 to TRBJ2-7; TRBD1 matches 9 bases. This CDR3 contains 15 residues. Per the germline V gene, CDR1 is SGHVS and CDR2 is FNYEAQ. Trimming took 5 bases from V and 2 from J; bases not matched to a gene: 7. As DNA, the CDR3 is TGTGCCAGCAGCCCGGGGACAGGGAATGCCTACGAGCAGTACTTC. It specifies CASSPGTGNAYEQYF. Full variable domain (outside the CDR3, taken from reference TRBV7-6 and TRBJ2-7): GAGVSQSPRYKVTKRGQDVALRCDPISGHVSLYWYRQALGQGPEFLTYFNYEAQQDKSGLPNDRFSAERPEGSISTLTIQRTEQRDSAMYRCASSPGTGNAYEQYFGPGTRLTVT.

This clone was recorded once. The chain joins TRBV19 to TRBJ1-2; 10 bases fit TRBD1. CDR3 length: 16 residues. The J segment lost 4 bases and the V segment lost 3 bases, leaving 8 bases of the junction unmatched. Germline V CDR1 and CDR2: LNHDA, SQIVND (reference sequence). The CDR3 coding sequence is TGTGCCAGTAGTATTTGGAGGACAGGGGGAGGCTATGGCTACACCTTC. This translates into CASSIWRTGGGYGYTF. Complete variable domain (other parts from reference TRBV19 and TRBJ1-2): DGGITQSPKYLFRKEGQNVTLSCEQNLNHDAMYWYRQDPGQGLRLIYYSQIVNDFQKGDIAEGYSVSREKKESFPLTVTSAQKNPTAFYLCASSIWRTGGGYGYTFGSGTRLTVV.

This clone appeared once. The gene calls are TRBV5-1 and TRBJ1-1, with 7 bases lining up with TRBD1. The germline CDR1 and CDR2 sequences are SGHRS and YFSETQ. The CDR3 extends over 13 amino acids. J was trimmed by 4 bases and V by 4 bases; bases with no gene match: 4. DNA of the CDR3: TGCGCCAGCAGCACCGACAGGGCCACTGAAGCTTTCTTT. Residues: CASSTDRATEAFF.

The CDR3 DNA follows: TGCGCCAGCAGCCCGATGACAGGGATAGGTGCGAAGGGCGAGCAGTACTTC. Translation: CASSPMTGIGAKGEQYF. This chain uses TRBV5-1 with TRBJ2-7; 7 bases are a match to TRBD1. The CDR3 spans 17 residues. Unmatched junction bases numbered 19, after V lost 4 bases and J lost 6 bases. Germline V lookup: CDR1 SGHRS, CDR2 YFSETQ.

The chain joins TRBV7-6 to TRBJ1-5; TRBD1 is a possible D gene (5 bases). Germline assignment: CDR1 SGHVS and CDR2 FNYEAQ. The CDR3 has 17 amino acids. V lost 2 bases to trimming and J lost 1 base, with 15 bases between them. The CDR3 sequence: CASSLPPGGASNQPQHF. The CDR3 DNA sequence: TGTGCCAGCAGCTTACCCCCTGGAGGGGCCAGCAATCAGCCCCAGCATTTT. Supplemented by reference TRBV7-6 and TRBJ1-5, the full variable domain reads GAGVSQSPRYKVTKRGQDVALRCDPISGHVSLYWYRQALGQGPEFLTYFNYEAQQDKSGLPNDRFSAERPEGSISTLTIQRTEQRDSAMYRCASSLPPGGASNQPQHFGDGTRLSIL.

This rearrangement joins TRBV7-8 to TRBJ1-2; D remains unclear. The CDR3 is 15 residues long. Trimming pared 1 base from V and 7 bases from J, leaving 16 bases between. CDR1 is SGHVS, CDR2 FQNEAQ, per germline. This CDR3 reads CASSLESAARSGYTF. The DNA for the CDR3 is TGTGCCAGCAGCTTAGAGTCGGCAGCGAGGAGTGGCTACACCTTC.

The V and J genes are TRBV6-5 and TRBJ1-4; 7 bases align to TRBD1. The CDR3 spans 14 residues. CDR1 is MNHEY and CDR2 is SVGAGI in the germline V gene. Unmatched junction bases numbered 8, after V lost 6 bases and J lost 7 bases. The CDR3 spells CASSPGTAPEKLFF. In DNA, the CDR3 is TGTGCCAGCAGCCCCGGGACAGCCCCTGAAAAACTGTTTTTT.

The chain links TRBV4-2 to TRBJ1-2, with 8 positions matching TRBD1. This CDR3 has 14 amino acids. The trim removed 1 base at V and 5 bases at J, leaving 3 bases unmatched. Germline V gives CDR1 LGHNA, CDR2 YNFKEQ. CDR3 amino acids: CASSQAGGGYGYTF. In nucleotides, the CDR3 is TGTGCCAGCAGCCAAGCAGGGGGCGGGTATGGCTACACCTTC.

This rearrangement joins TRBV6-5 to TRBJ2-7, with D possibly TRBD1 on 5 matching bases. V shed 10 bases and J shed 1 base, with 11 bases lying between them. This CDR3 has 12 amino acids. CDR1 MNHEY and CDR2 SVGAGI come from the germline V gene. The DNA of the CDR3 is TGTGCCACCGGTAGGGGATCCTACGAGCAGTACTTC. Residues: CATGRGSYEQYF.

The chain uses TRBV7-2 and TRBJ1-2; D might be TRBD1 (6 bases). This CDR3 has 13 amino acids. The germline V gene encodes CDR1 SGHTA and CDR2 FQGNSA. Trimming pared 5 bases from V and 4 bases from J, leaving 11 bases between. CDR3 in DNA: TGTGCCAGCAGCGTGGACAGTCTCTATGGCTACACCTTC. It is translated as CASSVDSLYGYTF.

V usage is TRBV5-1 and J usage is TRBJ1-3, with D unresolved. CDR1 is SGHRS, CDR2 YFSETQ, per germline. V lost 0 bases and J lost 0, with 7 bases in between. The CDR3 spans 15 residues. The CDR3 is CASSLEHLSGNTIYF. The CDR3 bases are TGCGCCAGCAGCTTGGAACACCTCTCTGGAAACACCATATATTTT.